This T cell receptor (beta chain) was recorded in a study of cytomegalovirus exposure and HLA in healthy donors. The PCR employed 60 Vbeta primers together with 13 Jbeta primers. Libraries were prepared by immunoSEQ multiplex PCR; TCRdb keeps only in-frame clonotypes and omits some of them. The sample contains 150,000 to 200,000 clones, 77% of which appear only once. Unmatched junction bases numbered 15, after V lost 4 bases and J lost 5 bases. Germline lookup yields CDR1 SGHNT and CDR2 YENEEA. The CDR3 consists of 17 residues. The sequenced sample consisted of PBMCs. The chain couples TRBV11-3 to TRBJ2-5, with TRBD2 matching over 8 bases. The clonotype was recovered from a woman in her 30s in good health and CMV-seronegative. The CDR3 sequence is CASSSSTSEGGWETQYF. The CDR3 DNA reads TGTGCCAGCAGCTCGTCGACTAGCGAGGGAGGTTGGGAGACCCAGTACTTC.